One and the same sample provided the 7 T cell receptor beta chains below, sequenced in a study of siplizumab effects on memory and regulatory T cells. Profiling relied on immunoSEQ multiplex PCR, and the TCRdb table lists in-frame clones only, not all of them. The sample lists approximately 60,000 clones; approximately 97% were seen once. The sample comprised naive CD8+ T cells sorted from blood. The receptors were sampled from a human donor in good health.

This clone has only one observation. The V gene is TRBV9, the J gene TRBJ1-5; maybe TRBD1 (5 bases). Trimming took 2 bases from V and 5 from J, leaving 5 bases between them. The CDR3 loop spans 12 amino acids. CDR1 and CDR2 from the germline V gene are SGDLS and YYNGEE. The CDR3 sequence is CASSVGDQPQHF. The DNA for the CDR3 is TGTGCCAGCAGCGTGGGGGATCAGCCCCAGCATTTT. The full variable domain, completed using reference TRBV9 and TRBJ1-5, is DSGVTQTPKHLITATGQRVTLRCSPRSGDLSVYWYQQSLDQGLQFLIQYYNGEERAKGNILERFSAQQFPDLHSELNLSSLELGDSALYFCASSVGDQPQHFGDGTRLSIL.

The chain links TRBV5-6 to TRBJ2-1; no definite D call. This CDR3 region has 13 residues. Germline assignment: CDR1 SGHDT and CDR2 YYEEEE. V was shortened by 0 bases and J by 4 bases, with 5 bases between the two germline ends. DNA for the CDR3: TGTGCCAGCAGCTTGGTACAGTACAATGAGCAGTTCTTC. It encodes CASSLVQYNEQFF. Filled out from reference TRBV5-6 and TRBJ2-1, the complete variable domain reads DAGVTQSPTHLIKTRGQQVTLRCSPKSGHDTVSWYQQALGQGPQFIFQYYEEEERQRGNFPDRFSGHQFPNYSSELNVNALLLGDSALYLCASSLVQYNEQFFGPGTRLTVL.

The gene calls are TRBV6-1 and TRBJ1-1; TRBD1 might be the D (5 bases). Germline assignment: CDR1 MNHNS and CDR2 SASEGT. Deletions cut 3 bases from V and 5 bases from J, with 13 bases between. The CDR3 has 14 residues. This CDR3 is CASSDRGGGTEAFF. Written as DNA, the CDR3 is TGTGCCAGCAGTGACCGTGGCGGGGGAACTGAAGCTTTCTTT.

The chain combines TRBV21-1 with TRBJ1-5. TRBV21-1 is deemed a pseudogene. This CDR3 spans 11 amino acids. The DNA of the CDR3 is TGTCTGGAGAGGTGTAATCAGCCCCAGCATTTT. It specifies CLERCNQPQHF.

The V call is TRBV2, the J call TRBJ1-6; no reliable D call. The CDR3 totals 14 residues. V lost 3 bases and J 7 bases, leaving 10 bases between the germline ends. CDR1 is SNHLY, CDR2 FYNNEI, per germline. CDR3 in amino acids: CASSEEPLNSPLHF. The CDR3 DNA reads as TGTGCCAGCAGTGAGGAGCCCTTAAATTCACCCCTCCACTTT.

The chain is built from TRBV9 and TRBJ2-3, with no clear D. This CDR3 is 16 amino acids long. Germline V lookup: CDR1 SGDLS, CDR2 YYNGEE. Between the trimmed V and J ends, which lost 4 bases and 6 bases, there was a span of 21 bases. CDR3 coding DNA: TGTGCCAGCAGCCCCGAAACTTCGATACCGGATGATACGCAGTATTTT. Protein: CASSPETSIPDDTQYF.

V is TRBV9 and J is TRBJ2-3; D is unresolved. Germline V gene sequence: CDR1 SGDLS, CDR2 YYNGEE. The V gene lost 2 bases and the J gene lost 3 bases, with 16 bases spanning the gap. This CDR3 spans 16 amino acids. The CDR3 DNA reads TGTGCCAGCAGCGTGTCGAATAATAGAGAGACAGATACGCAGTATTTT. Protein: CASSVSNNRETDTQYF.